This entry lists 21 T cell receptor beta chains sequenced from one sample in a study of CD8+CD57+ T cells in acquired aplastic anemia. Profiles of TCR beta VDJ and CDR3 were generated from a genomic DNA template. TCRdb itself ran the reads through MiXCR, one entry per CDR3 protein. This sample has 200,000 to 300,000 distinct CDR3 sequences; 65% to 90% occur once, and the top ten carry approximately 40%. In patients chosen for sequencing, flow cytometry had shown CD8+CD57+ cell expansion. The source material was sorted CD4+, CD8+, or CD8+CD57+ T cells (not recorded which) from PBMCs. The receptors here all came from a human donor with aplastic anemia.

As for this clonotype: This clone may be a read error of a much larger clone one base away. Because the CDR3's place on the DNA is in doubt, the DNA is left out and the CDR3 is given as listed by TCRdb. The J gene is TRBJ2-5, the V gene TRBV7-2; no DNA check was done on the table's D call, TRBD1. The CDR3 length is 14 residues, termini included. Germline CDR1 and CDR2: SGHTA and FQGNSA. This CDR3 is CASGWGQGSNYGYF.

This clonotype occurred a few times. The rearrangement links TRBV15 to TRBJ1-4, with D perhaps TRBD1 (5 bases). V gave up 4 bases and J gave up 7 bases, with 13 bases separating them. CDR1 LNHNV and CDR2 YYDKDF come from the germline V gene (reference sequence). This CDR3 has 14 amino acids. In nucleotides, the CDR3 is TGTGCCACCAGCAAAGAGGGGCGGCGTGAAAAACTGTTTTTT. Translating it yields CATSKEGRREKLFF. Supplemented by reference TRBV15 and TRBJ1-4, the full variable domain reads DAMVIQNPRYQVTQFGKPVTLSCSQTLNHNVMYWYQQKSSQAPKLLFHYYDKDFNNEADTPDNFQSRRPNTSFCFLDIRSPGLGDTAMYLCATSKEGRREKLFFGSGTQLSVL.

The chain uses TRBV7-3 and TRBJ2-1; 7 bases line up with TRBD2. Germline V CDR1 and CDR2: SGHTA, FQGTGA. The CDR3 length is 15 residues. With V trimmed by 9 bases and J by 10 bases, 18 bases remained unmatched. The CDR3 spells CASSIASGGYYEQFF. As DNA, the CDR3 is TGTGCCAGTAGTATAGCTAGCGGAGGCTACTACGAGCAGTTCTTC.

Within the sample, this clonotype is medium-sized. The chain joins TRBV2 to TRBJ1-1; no clear D. V lost 3 bases and J 6 bases, leaving 11 bases between the germline ends. Germline loops: CDR1 SNHLY, CDR2 FYNNEI. The CDR3 sequence is 13 residues long. CDR3 protein: CASSDGGVAEAFF. CDR3 nucleotide sequence: TGTGCCAGCAGTGATGGCGGGGTAGCTGAAGCTTTCTTT.

The rearrangement uses TRBV7-9 and TRBJ2-3; D possibly corresponds to TRBD2 (6 bases). The CDR3 loop spans 14 amino acids. With 3 bases removed from V and 8 bases from J, the gap between germline ends came to 15 bases. Germline CDR1 SEHNR, CDR2 FQNEAQ (reference sequence). The CDR3 spells CASSFEGGPGTQYF. CDR3 coding DNA: TGTGCCAGCAGCTTTGAGGGAGGTCCCGGTACGCAGTATTTT.

The genes are TRBV7-8 and TRBJ2-7; D not resolved. CDR3 length: 14 amino acids. V was clipped by 0 bases and J by 9 bases, with 15 bases between them. Germline V gene sequence: CDR1 SGHVS, CDR2 FQNEAQ. The CDR3 is CASSLAWGAYAQYF. The CDR3 DNA follows: TGTGCCAGCAGCTTAGCATGGGGTGCCTATGCGCAGTACTTC.

About this clonotype: Since no conserved phenylalanine or tryptophan closes the CDR3, a read error is the likely cause. No DNA is shown, since the ends of the CDR3 on it are uncertain; the CDR3 is the one TCRdb lists. The V gene is TRBV2, the J gene TRBJ1-1; TRBD1, the D gene given by the table, was not confirmed from the DNA. Germline CDR1 and CDR2: SNHLY and FYNNEI. 15 amino acids form the CDR3, both terminal residues included. The CDR3 sequence: CASGDGGTDTKEACP.

This clonotype was recorded a few times. CDR3 sequence reads: CASSDSDSYGYTF. CDR3 DNA sequence: TGTGCCAGCAGTGACTCGGACAGCTATGGCTACACCTTC. The genes are TRBV6-4 and TRBJ1-2; TRBD1 might be the D (6 bases). V shed 0 bases and J shed 4 bases, with 6 bases lying between them. CDR3 length: 13 residues. CDR1 MRHNA and CDR2 SNTAGT come from the germline V gene.

This clonotype was counted a few times. V gene TRBV20-1 combines with J gene TRBJ2-3; D is unresolved. This CDR3 contains 11 residues. The germline V gene has CDR1 DFQATT and CDR2 SNEGSKA (reference sequence). V was cut by 5 bases and J by 5 bases, with 8 bases left in between. The chain's CDR3 is CSAGRGDTQYF. CDR3 DNA sequence: TGCAGTGCTGGACGTGGAGATACGCAGTATTTT.

This clonotype was seen just once. The chain combines TRBV24-1 with TRBJ2-3; a weak D match, TRBD1 (6 bases). The CDR3 is made up of 13 amino acids. V lost 9 bases and J lost 0, with 9 bases in between. The V gene's germline CDR1 is KGHDR and CDR2 SFDVKD. The CDR3 loop reads CATGQTSTDTQYF. The CDR3 nucleotides read TGTGCCACCGGACAGACTAGCACAGATACGCAGTATTTT.

This clonotype was detected a few times. V is TRBV11-2 and J is TRBJ2-1, with 11 positions matching TRBD1. CDR1 is SGHAT, CDR2 FQNNGV, per germline. Trimming cost V 5 bases and J 7 bases; bases outside gene matches: 4. The CDR3 runs 14 residues. Written as DNA, the CDR3 is TGTGCCAGCAGCCGGGACAGGGGGTCGAATGAGCAGTTCTTC. It is translated as CASSRDRGSNEQFF.

This clonotype has a single count. This rearrangement joins TRBV11-1 to TRBJ2-3; D might be TRBD1 (5 bases). The CDR3 sequence is 15 residues long. Germline-derived CDR1 and CDR2 are SGHAT and FQDESV (reference sequence). The V and J ends lost 5 bases and 5 bases respectively, with 17 bases between them. The CDR3 coding sequence is TGTGCCAGCAGCATTGCCGACAGTCCCGGAGATACGCAGTATTTT. Translating it yields CASSIADSPGDTQYF.

Concerning this clonotype itself: Since no conserved phenylalanine or tryptophan closes the CDR3, a read error is the likely cause. The gene calls are TRBV7-9 and TRBJ2-3, with 8 positions matching TRBD2. Germline loops: CDR1 SEHNR, CDR2 FQNEAQ (reference sequence). The V segment lost 5 bases and the J segment 11 bases; nucleotides outside the gene matches: 9. The CDR3 spans 13 residues. The CDR3 coding sequence is TGTGCCAGCAGCGATGAAAGAAGCGGGGGGCAGTATTTG. This encodes CASSDERSGGQYL.

In its sample, this clonotype was seen a few times. This chain links TRBV7-8 with TRBJ2-3, with D maybe TRBD2 (6 bases). Trimming cost V 0 bases and J 14 bases, with 15 bases left between them. CDR1 is SGHVS, CDR2 FQNEAQ, per germline. The length of the CDR3 is 13 residues. This chain's CDR3 is CASSLAGGPDPYF. In DNA, the CDR3 is TGTGCCAGCAGCTTAGCGGGAGGTCCCGATCCGTATTTT.

The chain has TRBV15 and TRBJ2-3, with D unresolved. The V gene's germline CDR1 is LNHNV and CDR2 YYDKDF (reference sequence). The CDR3 is made up of 13 amino acids. Trimming took off 1 base at V and 7 bases at J, with 9 bases between the two ends. In DNA form, the CDR3 reads TGTGCCACCAGCAGAGCTGCCGCCCATACGCAGTATTTT. It translates to CATSRAAAHTQYF.

The chain uses TRBV9 and TRBJ2-5, with unresolved D. Germline V gene data show CDR1 as SGDLS and CDR2 as YYNGEE. Trimming shortened V by 4 bases and J by 12 bases, and 22 bases separated the two germline ends. The length of the CDR3 is 14 residues. The CDR3 coding sequence is TGTGCCAGCAGCAGAGGCTCCGGCCACAACAACGAGTACTTC. Translating gives CASSRGSGHNNEYF. The full variable domain, completed using reference TRBV9 and TRBJ2-5, is DSGVTQTPKHLITATGQRVTLRCSPRSGDLSVYWYQQSLDQGLQFLIQYYNGEERAKGNILERFSAQQFPDLHSELNLSSLELGDSALYFCASSRGSGHNNEYFGPGTRLLVL.

J is TRBJ2-7 and V is TRBV7-2; 9 bases map to TRBD2. Germline values: CDR1 SGHTA, CDR2 FQGNSA. The CDR3 consists of 15 residues. The V and J ends lost 6 bases and 4 bases, in that order; junction bases with no gene match: 10. For the CDR3, the DNA is TGTGCCAGCAGAGTCCCTGGACTAGCGAATTACGAGCAGTACTTC. It specifies CASRVPGLANYEQYF.

The chain uses TRBV7-9 and TRBJ2-6; tentative D call: TRBD2 (6 bases). The CDR3 totals 16 residues. The germline V gene has CDR1 SEHNR and CDR2 FQNEAQ (reference sequence). The germline V and J ends were trimmed by 0 bases and 16 bases, with 22 bases remaining between them. For the CDR3, the DNA is TGTGCCAGCAGCTTAGCGGGAGGCTACGGGGCCAAGTATCTGACTTTC. Protein sequence: CASSLAGGYGAKYLTF.

This clonotype has just a few counts. This sequence joins TRBV29-1 and TRBJ1-1; D gene unclear. The V end was cut by 1 base, the J end by 5 bases, with 11 bases between. CDR3 length: 13 residues. Germline CDR1 and CDR2: SQVTM and ANQGSEA. CDR3 sequence reads: CSVEGTGWTEAFF. DNA for the CDR3: TGCAGCGTTGAAGGCACGGGGTGGACTGAAGCTTTCTTT.

The chain couples TRBV7-2 to TRBJ2-5, with D perhaps given as TRBD1 or TRBD2 (5 bases each). V was clipped by 0 bases and J by 7 bases, with 15 bases between them. The CDR3 loop spans 15 amino acids. Per the germline V gene, CDR1 is SGHTA and CDR2 is FQGNSA. CDR3 DNA sequence: TGTGCCAGCAGCTTAGCCCACGGGACCAATGCGACCCAGTACTTC. It encodes CASSLAHGTNATQYF.

V gene TRBV25-1 combines with J gene TRBJ2-1; possibly TRBD2 for D (6 bases). Per the germline V gene, CDR1 is MGHDK and CDR2 is SYGVNS. V shed 3 bases and J shed 6 bases, with 9 bases lying between them. The CDR3 extends over 13 amino acids. The CDR3 is CASSEEGGNEQFF. The CDR3 DNA reads as TGTGCCAGCAGTGAGGAGGGCGGCAATGAGCAGTTCTTC.